Following are 19 T cell receptor beta chains from one sample sequenced in a study of blood T cell repertoires in COVID-19. Sequenced by immunoSEQ multiplex PCR; TCRdb stores in-frame clones only, minus some. The sample yields roughly 200,000 clones, approximately 85% seen once. Material for sequencing was peripheral blood. The receptors shown here come from a woman older than 75 with acute or convalescent COVID-19.

This clone was counted only a few times. The chain has TRBV5-1 and TRBJ2-7; D perhaps matches TRBD2 (5 bases). The V gene lost 0 bases and the J gene lost 7 bases, with 14 bases spanning the gap. CDR1 and CDR2 from the germline V gene are SGHRS and YFSETQ. CDR3 size: 14 residues. The CDR3 region has the DNA TGCGCCAGCAGCTTGGTAGAGGGCCGGGGTGAGCAGTACTTC. It translates to CASSLVEGRGEQYF.

The chain employs TRBV7-3 and TRBJ1-1; 7 nucleotides line up with TRBD1. V gave up 3 bases and J gave up 0 bases; unmatched junction bases: 4. CDR3 length equals 15 residues. Per germline, CDR1 SGHTA and CDR2 FQGTGA. The CDR3 nucleotides read TGTGCCAGCAGCTTGACAGGGCAGATGAACACTGAAGCTTTCTTT. The encoded protein is CASSLTGQMNTEAFF.

CDR3 protein: CASSQEGRGRSYEQYF. The CDR3 nucleotides read TGCGCCAGCAGCCAAGAAGGGAGGGGGAGATCCTACGAGCAGTACTTC. The chain recombines TRBV4-3 with TRBJ2-7; possibly TRBD2 for D (7 bases). Germline CDR1 reads LGHNA; CDR2 reads YSLEER. V dropped 0 bases and J dropped 1 base, with 13 bases sitting between them. The CDR3 is made up of 16 amino acids.

This clone was seen more than once but under ten times. The gene calls are TRBV6-5 and TRBJ2-6, with D possibly being TRBD1 (6 bases). This CDR3 has 13 amino acids. Trimming took 9 bases from V and 2 from J, leaving 8 bases between them. The germline gives CDR1 MNHEY, CDR2 SVGAGI. The CDR3 loop reads CASNRAGANVLTF. In DNA form, the CDR3 reads TGTGCCAGTAACAGGGCTGGGGCCAACGTCCTGACTTTC.

V is TRBV7-2 and J is TRBJ2-1; 8 bases are shared with TRBD1. Germline values: CDR1 SGHTA, CDR2 FQGNSA. This CDR3 is 15 amino acids long. With V trimmed by 6 bases and J by 0 bases, 4 bases remained unmatched. This chain's CDR3 is CASSPDRGSYNEQFF. CDR3 bases: TGTGCCAGCAGTCCAGACAGGGGCTCCTACAATGAGCAGTTCTTC.

The rearrangement joins TRBV5-4 to TRBJ2-7, with D possibly being TRBD2 (6 bases). Germline assignment: CDR1 SGHNT and CDR2 YYREEE (reference sequence). V was pared by 2 bases and J by 7 bases, with 16 bases between. CDR3 length equals 14 residues. The CDR3 DNA sequence: TGTGCCAGCAGCTTCCCTCGGGAGTCTGGGGAGCAGTACTTC. It specifies CASSFPRESGEQYF.

This rearrangement joins TRBV7-2 to TRBJ1-5; 10 nucleotides align to TRBD1. The CDR3 runs to 15 residues. Germline V CDR1 and CDR2: SGHTA, FQGNSA. The J segment lost 11 bases and the V segment lost 1 base, leaving 8 bases of the junction unmatched. CDR3 nucleotide sequence: TGTGCCAGCAGCTTAGTGGGGACAGGGGTGGGAGCCCAGCATTTT. This codes for CASSLVGTGVGAQHF. Complete variable domain (other parts from reference TRBV7-2 and TRBJ1-5): GAGVSQSPSNKVTEKGKDVELRCDPISGHTALYWYRQSLGQGLEFLIYFQGNSAPDKSGLPSDRFSAERTGGSVSTLTIQRTQQEDSAVYLCASSLVGTGVGAQHFGDGTRLSIL.

V is TRBV29-1 and J is TRBJ2-1, with D unresolved. The CDR3 is 14 amino acids. Trimming shortened V by 4 bases and J by 0 bases, and 10 bases separated the two germline ends. The germline V gene encodes CDR1 SQVTM and CDR2 ANQGSEA. CDR3: CSVGDFSSYNEQFF. In DNA form, the CDR3 reads TGCAGCGTTGGAGACTTTAGCTCCTACAATGAGCAGTTCTTC.

The rearrangement links TRBV2 to TRBJ1-5; 9 nucleotides align to TRBD1. CDR3 length: 15 amino acids. CDR1 is SNHLY, CDR2 FYNNEI, per germline. The V segment lost 6 bases and the J segment 6 bases; nucleotides outside the gene matches: 9. This CDR3 is CASSESTGGIQPQHF. Written as DNA, the CDR3 is TGTGCCAGCAGCGAGTCGACAGGGGGGATTCAGCCCCAGCATTTT.

This chain uses TRBV20-1 with TRBJ1-2, with TRBD1 as a possible D gene (5 bases). V lost 3 bases, J lost 6 bases, and 11 bases lay in between. The CDR3 runs 12 residues. The germline CDR1 and CDR2 sequences are DFQATT and SNEGSKA (reference sequence). The CDR3: CSASDPGDGYTF. CDR3 in DNA: TGCAGTGCTAGTGACCCGGGGGATGGCTACACCTTC.

The chain combines TRBV3-1 (or the pseudogene TRBV3-2) with TRBJ2-7; D remains ambiguous. This CDR3 comprises 12 residues. Germline V gives CDR1 LGHDT, CDR2 YNNKEL (reference sequence). V was shortened by 4 bases and J by 0 bases, with 4 bases between the two germline ends. The CDR3 sequence: CASSRYSYEQYF. The CDR3 DNA reads TGTGCCAGCAGCCGTTACTCCTACGAGCAGTACTTC.

The gene calls are TRBV4-3 and TRBJ2-1; 9 bases fit TRBD2. Germline CDR1 LGHNA, CDR2 YSLEER. V was clipped by 0 bases and J by 8 bases; unmatched bases: 8. This CDR3 spans 16 amino acids. The CDR3 spells CASSQDLLAGIDEQFF. The DNA for the CDR3 is TGCGCCAGCAGCCAAGATTTACTAGCGGGTATAGATGAGCAGTTCTTC.

This chain joins TRBV19 and TRBJ2-6; D gene unclear. Trimming removed 5 bases from V and 0 bases from J, with 8 bases in between. Germline loops: CDR1 LNHDA, CDR2 SQIVND (reference sequence). The CDR3 contains 15 residues. CDR3 sequence: CASSLINSGANVLTF. For the CDR3, the DNA is TGTGCCAGTAGTCTTATAAACTCTGGGGCCAACGTCCTGACTTTC.

The chain couples TRBV11-2 to TRBJ1-4, with 7 bases matching TRBD1. Germline V lookup: CDR1 SGHAT, CDR2 FQNNGV. This CDR3 is built from 17 residues. Germline trimming cut 1 base from V and 1 base from J; bases unmatched to any gene: 6. The DNA for the CDR3 is TGTGCCAGCAGCTTAGTAGGGGGCGCGAGAACTAATGAAAAACTGTTTTTT. It is translated as CASSLVGGARTNEKLFF.

V and J are TRBV6-1 and TRBJ1-1; TRBD1 agrees at 8 bases. This CDR3 region has 16 residues. V lost 3 bases and J lost 11; bases outside the gene matches: 17. Germline loops: CDR1 MNHNS, CDR2 SASEGT. The DNA for the CDR3 is TGTGCCAGCAGTGATCCCGCCCGTGGGACAGGCGAGATGGCTTTCTTT. It translates to CASSDPARGTGEMAFF.

The V gene is TRBV5-1, the J gene TRBJ2-1, with D possibly matching TRBD2 (6 bases). Germline V CDR1 and CDR2: SGHRS, YFSETQ. The CDR3 is 15 amino acids. The germline V and J ends were trimmed by 0 bases and 1 base, with 8 bases remaining between them. This CDR3 is CASSLVAASYNEQFF. DNA of the CDR3: TGCGCCAGCAGCTTGGTAGCGGCATCCTACAATGAGCAGTTCTTC.

This clone was counted between two and nine times. The chain is built from TRBV15 and TRBJ1-2, with D hard to call. Trimming took 0 bases from V and 3 from J, leaving 35 bases between them. Looked up from germline, CDR1 is LNHNV and CDR2 is YYDKDF (reference sequence). This CDR3 spans 23 amino acids. CDR3 sequence (DNA): TGTGCCACCAGCAGAGATCCCCGAGCCAATTTGGAGGGAGTTGTAGAAAAGGACTATGGCTACACCTTC. Residues: CATSRDPRANLEGVVEKDYGYTF.

The rearrangement uses TRBV19 and TRBJ2-1; 7 positions match TRBD1. The V segment lost 4 bases and the J segment 9 bases; nucleotides outside the gene matches: 6. The CDR3 runs to 13 residues. Germline CDR1 and CDR2: LNHDA and SQIVND (reference sequence). In DNA form, the CDR3 reads TGTGCCAGTAGTACTCGGACAGGTCTTGAGCAGTTCTTC. Protein product: CASSTRTGLEQFF.

The chain has TRBV11-2 and TRBJ2-5; 9 bases are a match to TRBD2. This CDR3 contains 14 residues. V lost 8 bases to trimming and J lost 4 bases; unmatched junction nucleotides: 8. The germline gives CDR1 SGHAT, CDR2 FQNNGV. CDR3 protein: CASRLAGGGETQYF. CDR3 sequence (DNA): TGTGCCAGCCGACTCGCGGGGGGGGGAGAGACCCAGTACTTC.